This T cell receptor (beta chain) was sequenced in a study of cytomegalovirus exposure and HLA in healthy donors. The CDR3 length is 13 residues. The germline V gene has CDR1 LNHDA and CDR2 SQIVND (reference sequence). Deletions cut 3 bases from V and 8 bases from J, with 11 bases between. Study outcomes and limitations: The study dropped some indistinguishable V segments, TRBV6-2 and TRBV6-3 among them.

Amplification used 60 Vbeta primers and 13 Jbeta primers. Here immunoSEQ multiplex PCR was the method, and the copy in TCRdb shows in-frame clones only, minus some. The sample consists of 150,000 to 200,000 clones, around 65% of them appearing once. With respect to this clone: Its target is unknown.

The receptor's source is a woman aged 40 to 55 in good health and CMV-seropositive. The sample was PBMCs. This chain links TRBV19 with TRBJ2-4; tentatively, D is TRBD2 (5 bases). The DNA for the CDR3 is TGTGCCAGTAGTATTATTATGGGAGACATTCAGTACTTC. Amino acid sequence: CASSIIMGDIQYF.